This T cell receptor beta chain was found in a study of shared clonotypes between healthy human individuals. Overall study: CD8 memory received one plate per donor, CD8 naive two, CD4 memory three and CD4 naive three. Study-level points and caveats: Sampling involved blood alone; tissue repertoires likely differ.

V gave up 2 bases and J gave up 0 bases, with 9 bases separating them. Germline V gene lookup returns CDR1 LGHNA and CDR2 YSLEER. CDR3 length equals 15 residues. On this clone itself: Its antigen is unidentified.

CD4+ cells were split into CD45RA+ naive and CD45RA-negative memory subsets. Sequenced by immunoSEQ multiplex PCR; TCRdb stores in-frame clones only, minus some. This table holds over 1.5 million clones, around 98% found once. The sample comprised naive CD4+ T cells sorted from blood. Subset noted: CD45RA+ positively selected. The chain has TRBV4-3 and TRBJ2-3; a possible D gene is TRBD2 (5 bases). The origin of this receptor is a man younger than 40 in good health. The CDR3 DNA reads as TGCGCCAGCAGCCAATTAGGGAGAAGCACAGATACGCAGTATTTT. Translating it yields CASSQLGRSTDTQYF.